A selection of T cell receptor beta chains follows, all from one sample in a study of shared clonotypes between healthy human individuals. The repertoire was sequenced with immunoSEQ multiplex PCR; TCRdb's copy has only in-frame clones and lacks some. The sample holds more than 2 million clones, approximately 92% seen once. Sequencing was performed on naive CD8+ T cells from PBMCs. Receptors originate from a man younger than 35 in good health. Some clones in this sample may be carry-over from other donors' samples. Both conserved end residues are part of each CDR3. D genes are given only for firm matches. Rows may omit the clone size; those that give it use once, few, many or a size class.

size	V	J	D	DNA	CDR3
-	TRBV5-4	TRBJ1-5	TRBD1	TGTGCCAGTAGCCTGGACAGGTCTCAGCCCCAGCATTTT	CASSLDRSQPQHF
-	TRBV5-6	TRBJ2-5	-	TGTGCCAGCAGTCCTGACGCTGGCAGACTCCAAGAGACCCAGTACTTC	CASSPDAGRLQETQYF
-	TRBV7-9	TRBJ2-7	TRBD1	TGTGCCAGCAGAGATAGGACAGGTGGTTTCCACGAGCAGTACTTC	CASRDRTGGFHEQYF
-	TRBV11-3	TRBJ1-1	-	TGTGCCACCGGGGGGGGGTATAAGCACCTAGGCGCTGAAGCTTTCTTT	CATGGGYKHLGAEAFF
-	TRBV19	TRBJ1-5	-	TGTGCCAGTAGTATGATGGGGCAGGGTAATCAGCCCCAGCATTTT	CASSMMGQGNQPQHF
-	TRBV7-6	TRBJ2-1	TRBD2	TGTGCCAGCAGCCTCAGGACTAGCGGGAGGTTTAATGAGCAGTTCTTC	CASSLRTSGRFNEQFF
-	TRBV11-2	TRBJ2-7	-	TGTGCCAGCAGCTTATCGGCGGGCTACGAGCAGTACTTC	CASSLSAGYEQYF
-	TRBV29-1	TRBJ2-1	-	TGCAGCGTTGAAAATAACTACCGGGGCGATGAGCAGTTCTTC	CSVENNYRGDEQFF
-	TRBV27	TRBJ1-1	-	TGTGCCAGCAGTTTTCGAGGGGACGCCACTGAAGCTTTCTTT	CASSFRGDATEAFF
-	TRBV27	TRBJ1-2	-	TGTGCCAGCAGCCCCCGGGACACTTCCCCTACCTCCTATGGCTACACCTTC	CASSPRDTSPTSYGYTF
-	TRBV9	TRBJ1-3	-	TGTGCCAGCAGCGTAGTAGGGTCTGGAAACACCATATATTTT	CASSVVGSGNTIYF
-	TRBV10-3	TRBJ1-5	-	TGTGCCATCAGTGAAGGGCCACCTCAGGGTCAGCCCCAGCATTTT	CAISEGPPQGQPQHF
-	TRBV28	TRBJ1-2	-	TGTGCCACCCGGGGCCGGGACAACTACTATGGCTACACCTTC	CATRGRDNYYGYTF
-	TRBV7-9	TRBJ2-7	-	TGTGCCAGCTCGGGAGAGACGGAACCCACCTACGAGCAGTACTTC	CASSGETEPTYEQYF
-	TRBV27	TRBJ2-1	-	TGTGCCAGCAGCCCGGTGACGGTAACGAGCTCCTACAATGAGCAGTTCTTC	CASSPVTVTSSYNEQFF
-	TRBV13	TRBJ1-1	-	TGTGCCAGCAGCCTCAGTATGAACACTGAAGCTTTCTTT	CASSLSMNTEAFF
-	TRBV18	TRBJ2-1	TRBD2	TGTGCCAGCTCACCCCCGGGACTAGCGGGACTTTACAATGAGCAGTTCTTC	CASSPPGLAGLYNEQFF
-	TRBV27	TRBJ2-3	TRBD2	TGTGCCAGCAGTTTATCGTACGGGCTAGCGGGAGATACGCAGTATTTT	CASSLSYGLAGDTQYF
once	TRBV5-5	TRBJ2-7	TRBD1	TGTGCCAGCAGCTCAGCTGACAGGGGGCTCTACGAGCAGTACTTC	CASSSADRGLYEQYF
-	TRBV19	TRBJ2-5	-	TGTGCCAGTAGTCCCCGGGGGGAGACCCAGTACTTC	CASSPRGETQYF
-	TRBV7-6	TRBJ2-2	TRBD2	TGTGCCAGCAGCTTTACGCGGGAGGGCCGTGGCGGGGAGCTGTTTTTT	CASSFTREGRGGELFF
-	TRBV27	TRBJ1-6	-	TGTGCCAGCAGTTTAATCGGAGCCGGTTCACCCCTCCACTTT	CASSLIGAGSPLHF
once	TRBV28	TRBJ1-5	-	TGTGCTAGCAGGGTCCTCAGCAATCAGCCCCAGCATTTT	CASRVLSNQPQHF
-	TRBV2	TRBJ2-2	TRBD1	TGTGCCAGCAGTGAAGACAGGGGAAGCACCGGGGAGCTGTTTTTT	CASSEDRGSTGELFF
-	TRBV19	TRBJ2-1	TRBD2	TGTGCCAGTAGTATAATTGGCGGGAGCTCCTACAATGAGCAGTTCTTC	CASSIIGGSSYNEQFF
few	TRBV28	TRBJ1-2	-	TGTGCCAGCAGTTTTTCGACAGCCGATGGCTACACCTTC	CASSFSTADGYTF
once	TRBV11-2	TRBJ2-1	-	TGTGCCAGCAGCTTAAGTAGGACTCCTTACTACAATGAGCAGTTCTTC	CASSLSRTPYYNEQFF
-	TRBV7-9	TRBJ2-1	-	TGTGCCAGCAGCTTAGCCGAGACTAAGGAGTTCTTC	CASSLAETKEFF
-	TRBV28	TRBJ1-3	-	TGTGCCAGCAGTATCTACTCTGGAAACACCATATATTTT	CASSIYSGNTIYF
-	TRBV28	TRBJ1-1	TRBD1	TGTGCCAGCACCCAGGACAGGGATGGCACTGAAGCTTTCTTT	CASTQDRDGTEAFF
-	TRBV5-4	TRBJ2-7	-	TGTGCCAGCAGACCAGGGACTTCCCCCTTCTACGAGCAGTACTTC	CASRPGTSPFYEQYF
-	TRBV28	TRBJ2-7	-	TGTGCCAGCAGTTTAAGGCCCAAAGCCTACGAGCAGTACTTC	CASSLRPKAYEQYF
-	TRBV7-9	TRBJ1-2	TRBD1	TGTGCCAGCAGCTTAGTTGGGACAGGTGTCTATGGCTACACCTTC	CASSLVGTGVYGYTF
-	TRBV28	TRBJ1-2	-	TGTGCCAGCACCTGGACTGGAGGCAACTATGGCTACACCTTC	CASTWTGGNYGYTF
-	TRBV6-6	TRBJ2-1	-	TGTGCCAGCAGTGTTATTAGAGGGGAGCAGTTCTTC	CASSVIRGEQFF
-	TRBV28	TRBJ2-3	-	TGTGCCAGCAGGGCCACAGGTTCAGATACGCAGTATTTT	CASRATGSDTQYF
-	TRBV14	TRBJ1-1	-	TGTGCCAGCAGCCACCCTTGGGGGGACTGGAACACTGAAGCTTTCTTT	CASSHPWGDWNTEAFF
few	TRBV7-9	TRBJ2-2	TRBD2	TGTGCCAGCAGCTTTAGCGGGACGGAGCTGTTTTTT	CASSFSGTELFF
-	TRBV9	TRBJ1-6	-	TGTGCCAGCAGGTCTGTGCTACCCCTCCACTTT	CASRSVLPLHF
-	TRBV30	TRBJ2-7	TRBD1	TGTGCCTGGAAGCCGGTGGGACAGGGCTACGAGCAGTACTTC	CAWKPVGQGYEQYF
once	TRBV25-1	TRBJ2-3	-	TGTGCCAGCAGTGAATTATCGGGGCCGACCAGGGGGGCAGATACGCAGTATTTT	CASSELSGPTRGADTQYF
-	TRBV28	TRBJ2-7	-	TGTGCCAGCAGTTGGGACGGGAACTCCTACGAGCAGTACTTC	CASSWDGNSYEQYF